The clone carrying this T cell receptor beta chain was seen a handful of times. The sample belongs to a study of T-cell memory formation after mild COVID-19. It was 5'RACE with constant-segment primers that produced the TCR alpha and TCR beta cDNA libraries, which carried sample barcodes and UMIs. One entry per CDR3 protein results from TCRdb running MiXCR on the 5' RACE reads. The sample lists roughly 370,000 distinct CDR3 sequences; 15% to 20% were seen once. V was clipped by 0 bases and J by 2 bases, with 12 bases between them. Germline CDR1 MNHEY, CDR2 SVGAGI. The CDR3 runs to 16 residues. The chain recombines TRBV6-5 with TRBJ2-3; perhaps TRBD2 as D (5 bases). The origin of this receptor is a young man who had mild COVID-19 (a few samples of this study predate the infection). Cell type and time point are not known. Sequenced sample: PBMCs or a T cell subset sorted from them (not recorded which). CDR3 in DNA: TGTGCCAGCAGTTACTCGGCTGAGGGCTCCACAGATACGCAGTATTTT. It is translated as CASSYSAEGSTDTQYF.